The clone carrying this TCR beta chain was observed a handful of times. Its antigen is unknown. Separate cDNA molecules each had unique molecular identifiers attached to them. Each CDR3 protein is one row after TCRdb ran MiXCR on the 5' RACE reads. The table includes 50,000 to 60,000 distinct CDR3 sequences, 9.5% to 11% detected once. The source of the sample is a study of early T cells in non-severe SARS-CoV-2 infection. This CDR3 comprises 17 residues. The trim removed 5 bases at V and 5 bases at J, leaving 11 bases unmatched. Germline V lookup: CDR1 SGHAT, CDR2 FQDESV (reference sequence). General study points: Sequences matched to VDJdb favored anti-spike CD8 responses, while private and CD4 specificities were missed.

The TCR sequence derives from an adult who was a healthcare worker with PCR-confirmed SARS-CoV-2 infection or an uninfected control (not recorded which). The genes are TRBV11-1 and TRBJ2-5; 13 bases are a match to TRBD2. Sequencing was carried out using whole blood. The CDR3 here is CASSPHRTSGRYETQYF. The CDR3 DNA reads as TGTGCCAGCAGCCCCCACCGGACTAGCGGGAGATATGAGACCCAGTACTTC.